This T cell receptor beta chain was identified in a study of CD8+ T cells in alopecia areata. cDNA serving as the sequencing template came from extracted, reverse transcribed RNA. The method was immunoSEQ multiplex PCR; TCRdb's version includes in-frame clones alone and lacks a portion of them. The top ten hold approximately 0.97% of the sample, which has some 190,000 clones, over 55% seen once. This clone was seen only a few times. The CDR3 contains 16 residues. J was trimmed by 3 bases and V by 4 bases; bases with no gene match: 9. Germline V gene data show CDR1 as GTSNPN and CDR2 as SVGIG (reference sequence). As to treatment: oral pan-JAK inhibitor, 5-10 mg twice daily.

This sample comprised CD4+ T cells sorted from blood, obtained at week 24, from a patient treated with tofacitinib. V gene TRBV30 combines with J gene TRBJ2-3; 11 nucleotides match TRBD1. This TCR came from a human donor with alopecia areata. The CDR3 DNA is TGTGCCTGGACATTCGATGGGACAGGGGGTACAGATACGCAGTATTTT. The encoded protein is CAWTFDGTGGTDTQYF.